This T cell receptor beta chain was documented in a study of blood T cell repertoires in COVID-19. Background on the study: Samples came from the United States, Italy and Spain, spanning acute and convalescent COVID-19. PBMCs, B-cell-depleted T cells, or T cells provided the cDNA or gDNA that made up the material.

Study processing details: Amplification with reference gene primers provided the estimates of nucleated cell counts. Clones were sequenced by immunoSEQ multiplex PCR, and TCRdb holds only the in-frame ones, with some missing. V and J calls and clone size follow that table, whereas D and trimming were derived from the DNA. Of 95,000 to 100,000 clones in the sample, 85% are singletons; the top ten hold about 1.8%. The CDR3 spans 18 residues. Trimming cost V 1 base and J 1 base, with 15 bases left between them. Germline V CDR1 and CDR2: SGHDT, YYEEEE. The chain recombines TRBV5-6 with TRBJ2-6; TRBD2 is a possible D gene (6 bases). This receptor was obtained from a woman between 65 and 79 years old with active or convalescent COVID-19. The sequenced sample was peripheral blood. CDR3 in DNA: TGTGCCAGCAGCTTGAATGTGGACGGGACTTCTGGGGCCAACGTCCTGACTTTC. Its protein product is CASSLNVDGTSGANVLTF.